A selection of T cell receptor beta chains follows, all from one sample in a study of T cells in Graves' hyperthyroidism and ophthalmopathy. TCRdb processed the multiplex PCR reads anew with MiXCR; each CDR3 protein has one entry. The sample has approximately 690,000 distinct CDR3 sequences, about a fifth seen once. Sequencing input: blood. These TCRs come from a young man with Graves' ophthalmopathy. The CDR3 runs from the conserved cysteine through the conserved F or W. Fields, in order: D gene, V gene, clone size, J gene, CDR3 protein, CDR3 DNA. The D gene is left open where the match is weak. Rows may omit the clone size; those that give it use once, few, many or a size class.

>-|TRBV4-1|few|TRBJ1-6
CASSQDDSPLHF
TGCGCCAGCAGCCAGGACGATTCACCCCTCCACTTT
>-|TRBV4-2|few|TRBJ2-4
CASSQDLLAKNIQYF
TGTGCCAGCAGCCAAGACTTATTAGCCAAAAACATTCAGTACTTC
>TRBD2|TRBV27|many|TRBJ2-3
CASSPSSGDSTDTQYF
TGTGCCAGCAGTCCCTCTAGCGGAGATAGCACAGATACGCAGTATTTT
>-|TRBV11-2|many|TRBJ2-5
CASSLDLRQYRGQYF
TGTGCCAGCAGCTTAGATCTGAGACAGTACCGTGGCCAGTACTTC
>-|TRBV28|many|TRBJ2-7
CASSARTERVHEQYF
TGTGCCAGCAGCGCACGGACCGAAAGGGTCCACGAGCAGTACTTC
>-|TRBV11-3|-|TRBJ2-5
CASSLDGIETQYF
TGTGCCAGCAGCTTAGATGGGATCGAGACCCAGTACTTC
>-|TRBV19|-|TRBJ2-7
CASSAGISLSYEQYF
TGTGCCAGTAGCGCAGGGATCTCCCTCTCCTACGAGCAGTACTTC
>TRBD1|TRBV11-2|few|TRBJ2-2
CASSPPPGGSGELFF
TGTGCCAGCAGCCCCCCCCCAGGGGGCAGCGGGGAGCTGTTTTTT
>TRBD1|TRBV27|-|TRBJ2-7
CASSPTDRESEQYF
TGTGCCAGCAGCCCGACTGACAGGGAGAGCGAGCAGTACTTC
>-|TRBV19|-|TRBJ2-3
CASSRRLGADTQYF
TGTGCCAGTAGCCGTCGACTAGGGGCAGATACGCAGTATTTT
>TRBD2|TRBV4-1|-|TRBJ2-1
CASSQGSREGRTYNEQFF
TGCGCCAGCAGCCAAGGAAGTAGGGAGGGGCGCACCTACAATGAGCAGTTCTTC
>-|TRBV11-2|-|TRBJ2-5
CASSLPGQGKAQYF
TGTGCCAGCAGCCTACCCGGCCAGGGGAAGGCCCAGTACTTC
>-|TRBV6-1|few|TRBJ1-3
CASGGHSGNTIYF
TGTGCCAGCGGGGGCCACTCTGGAAACACCATATATTTT
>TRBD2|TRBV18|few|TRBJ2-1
CASSLLSGNSYNEQFF
TGTGCCAGCTCACTACTTAGCGGGAACTCCTACAATGAGCAGTTCTTC
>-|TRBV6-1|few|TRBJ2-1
CASSLFYEQFF
TGTGCCAGCAGTCTATTCTATGAGCAGTTCTTC
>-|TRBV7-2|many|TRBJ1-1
CASSSVGARNTEAFF
TGTGCCAGCAGCTCCGTTGGAGCGAGGAACACTGAAGCTTTCTTT
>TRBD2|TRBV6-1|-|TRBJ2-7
CASSPRDGSLAGATYEQYF
TGTGCCAGCAGCCCAAGGGACGGATCACTAGCGGGAGCCACCTACGAGCAGTACTTC
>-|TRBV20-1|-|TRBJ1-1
CSARAPPGPSNTEAFF
TGCAGTGCTAGAGCCCCCCCCGGACCGTCGAACACTGAAGCTTTCTTT
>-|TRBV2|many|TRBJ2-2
CASSQPGLNTGELFF
TGTGCCAGCAGTCAGCCGGGACTTAACACCGGGGAGCTGTTTTTT
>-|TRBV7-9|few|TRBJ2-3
CASSSGRRDLGTDTQYF
TGTGCCAGCAGTTCTGGACGACGGGATCTGGGCACAGATACGCAGTATTTT
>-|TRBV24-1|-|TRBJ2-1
CATGPGNNEQFF
TGTGCCACAGGGCCTGGGAACAATGAGCAGTTCTTC
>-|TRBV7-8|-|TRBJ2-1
CASSSDGQPYNEQFF
TGTGCCAGCAGCTCCGACGGACAGCCTTACAATGAGCAGTTCTTC
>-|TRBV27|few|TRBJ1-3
CASSPSLRDTIYF
TGTGCCAGCAGTCCGTCCCTGAGAGACACCATATATTTT
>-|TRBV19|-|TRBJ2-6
CASSVRDPLSGANVLTF
TGTGCCAGTAGTGTCCGGGACCCGTTGTCTGGGGCCAACGTCCTGACTTTC
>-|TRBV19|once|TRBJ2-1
CASTRGQYYNEQFF
TGTGCCAGTACCCGGGGGCAGTACTACAATGAGCAGTTCTTC
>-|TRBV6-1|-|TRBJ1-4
CASKDGLFNEKLFF
TGTGCCAGCAAGGACGGGCTTTTCAATGAAAAACTGTTTTTT
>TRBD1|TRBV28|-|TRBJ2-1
CASSGSRDRTYNEQFF
TGTGCCAGCAGCGGGTCCCGGGACAGAACATACAATGAGCAGTTCTTC
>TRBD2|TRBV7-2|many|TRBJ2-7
CATSGGDGAYEQYF
TGTGCCACCTCTGGGGGGGACGGAGCCTACGAGCAGTACTTC
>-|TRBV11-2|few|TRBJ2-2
CASSLGVSETGELFF
TGTGCCAGCAGCTTAGGGGTGTCGGAAACCGGGGAGCTGTTTTTT
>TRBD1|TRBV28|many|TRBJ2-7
CASSPSGQASYEQYF
TGTGCCAGCAGTCCCTCGGGACAGGCGAGCTACGAGCAGTACTTC
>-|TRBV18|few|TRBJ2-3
CASSPPSLASSTDTQYF
TGTGCCAGCTCACCACCGTCGCTAGCGTCTAGCACAGATACGCAGTATTTT
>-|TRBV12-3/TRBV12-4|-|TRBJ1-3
CASRSDRNSGNTIYF
TGTGCCAGCAGGTCCGACAGGAACTCTGGAAACACCATATATTTT
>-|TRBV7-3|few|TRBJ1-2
CASSDRWGDNGYTF
TGTGCCAGCAGCGATCGGTGGGGGGATAATGGCTACACCTTC
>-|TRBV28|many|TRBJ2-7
CASRRTGTNEQYF
TGTGCCAGCAGACGGACAGGGACTAACGAGCAGTACTTC
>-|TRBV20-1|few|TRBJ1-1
CSARDSSDTEAFF
TGCAGTGCTAGAGACAGTTCCGACACTGAAGCTTTCTTT
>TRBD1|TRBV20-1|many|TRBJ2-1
CSAIGQGKNYNEQFF
TGCAGTGCCATCGGACAGGGGAAGAACTACAATGAGCAGTTCTTC
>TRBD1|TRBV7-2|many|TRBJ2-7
CASSLIGTGSYEQYF
TGTGCCAGCAGCTTAATTGGGACAGGTTCATACGAGCAGTACTTC
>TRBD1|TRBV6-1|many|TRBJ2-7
CASSSSGTGVYEQYF
TGTGCCAGCAGTTCTTCCGGGACAGGGGTCTACGAGCAGTACTTC
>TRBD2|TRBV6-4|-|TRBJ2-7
CASSILAGGGDEQYF
TGTGCCAGCAGTATTCTAGCGGGAGGGGGCGACGAGCAGTACTTC